The source of this T cell receptor (beta chain) is a study of shared clonotypes between healthy human individuals. With 3 bases removed from V and 4 bases from J, the gap between germline ends came to 10 bases. Germline V gene lookup returns CDR1 MNHEY and CDR2 SMNVEV (reference sequence). The CDR3 runs 13 residues. A remark on this clone: Antigen specificity is unknown. Other DNA sequences in this sample translate to the same CDR3.

The study's findings and limits: Clonotypes which were not shared had lower generation probabilities than clonotypes that all four donors shared.

Each replicate PCR on the sorted subsets used about 220 ng DNA (about 30,000 T cell genomes). Original analysis: ImmunoSEQ yielded junction-only sequences lacking quality scores, so filtering differed. TCRdb's copy holds only in-frame clones and misses some; the assay was immunoSEQ multiplex PCR. That table supplies the V and J calls and clone size; D and trimming were determined from the DNA. This table has around 2.1 million clones, 85% to 95% appearing once. CD45RO-negative CD8 cells positively selected for CCR7 made up the naive population, which excluded terminally differentiated effector memory CD45RA+ cells.

The source is a young man in good health. Some clones in this sample may be carry-over from other donors' samples. The source material was naive CD8+ T cells from PBMCs. The V gene is TRBV27, the J gene TRBJ2-7, with D tentatively TRBD2 (6 bases). The CDR3 loop reads CASSFNRGYEQYF. DNA for the CDR3: TGTGCCAGCAGTTTCAACCGGGGGTACGAGCAGTACTTC.